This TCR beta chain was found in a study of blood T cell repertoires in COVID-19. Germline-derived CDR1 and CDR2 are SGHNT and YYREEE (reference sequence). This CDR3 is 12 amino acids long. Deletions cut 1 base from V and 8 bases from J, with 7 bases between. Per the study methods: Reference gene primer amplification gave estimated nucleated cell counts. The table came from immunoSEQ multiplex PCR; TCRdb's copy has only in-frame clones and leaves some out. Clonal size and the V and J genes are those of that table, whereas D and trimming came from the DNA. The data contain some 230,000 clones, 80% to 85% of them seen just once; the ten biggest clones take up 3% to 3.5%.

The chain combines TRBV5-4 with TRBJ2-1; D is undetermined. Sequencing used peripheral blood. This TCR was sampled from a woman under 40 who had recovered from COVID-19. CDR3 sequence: CASSLLQDEQFF. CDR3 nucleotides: TGTGCCAGCAGCTTGTTGCAGGATGAGCAGTTCTTC.